This T cell receptor beta chain stems from a study of shared clonotypes between healthy human individuals. Generated by immunoSEQ multiplex PCR, the TCRdb table keeps only in-frame clones and is missing some. Here the sample spans a few million clones, around 94% being singletons. Sequencing was carried out using naive CD4+ T cells sorted from blood. As for subset: CD45RA+ positively selected. The receptor was derived from a man aged 18 to 29 in good health.

Here the CDR3 reads CASRSKIGGTSSYEQYF. The CDR3 bases are TGTGCAAGTCGCTCCAAAATAGGCGGGACGAGCTCCTACGAGCAGTACTTC. The chain has TRBV12-2 and TRBJ2-7; the table's D gene call, TRBD2, was not cross checked with the DNA. TRBV12-2 constitutes a pseudogene. CDR3 size: 17 residues.